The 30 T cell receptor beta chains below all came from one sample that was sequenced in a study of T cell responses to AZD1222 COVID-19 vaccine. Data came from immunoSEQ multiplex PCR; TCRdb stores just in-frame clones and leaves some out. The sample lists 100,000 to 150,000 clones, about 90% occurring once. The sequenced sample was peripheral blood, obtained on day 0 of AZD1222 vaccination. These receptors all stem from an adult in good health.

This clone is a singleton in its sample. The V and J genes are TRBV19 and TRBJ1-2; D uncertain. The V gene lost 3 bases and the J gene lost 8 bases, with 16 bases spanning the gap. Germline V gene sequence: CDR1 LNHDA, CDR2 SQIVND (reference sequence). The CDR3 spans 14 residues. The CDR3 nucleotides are TGTGCCAGTAGTATTATGGCCGGGGATCAAGGCTACACCTTC. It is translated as CASSIMAGDQGYTF.

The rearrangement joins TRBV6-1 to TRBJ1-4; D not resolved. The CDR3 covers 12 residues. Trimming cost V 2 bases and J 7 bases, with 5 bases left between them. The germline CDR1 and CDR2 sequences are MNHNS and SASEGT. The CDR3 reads CASSEWVEKLFF. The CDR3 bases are TGTGCCAGCAGTGAATGGGTTGAAAAACTGTTTTTT.

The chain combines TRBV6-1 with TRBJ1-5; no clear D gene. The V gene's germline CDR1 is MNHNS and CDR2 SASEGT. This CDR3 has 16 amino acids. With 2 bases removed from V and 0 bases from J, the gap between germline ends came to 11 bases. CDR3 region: CASSERGPISNQPQHF. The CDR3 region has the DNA TGTGCCAGCAGTGAAAGAGGACCGATTAGCAATCAGCCCCAGCATTTT.

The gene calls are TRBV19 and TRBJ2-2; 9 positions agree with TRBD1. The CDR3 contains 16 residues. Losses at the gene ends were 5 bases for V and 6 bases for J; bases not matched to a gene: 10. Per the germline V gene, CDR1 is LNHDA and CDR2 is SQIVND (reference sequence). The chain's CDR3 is CASSEATGGRSGELFF. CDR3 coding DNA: TGTGCCAGTAGTGAGGCGACAGGGGGTAGGTCCGGGGAGCTGTTTTTT.

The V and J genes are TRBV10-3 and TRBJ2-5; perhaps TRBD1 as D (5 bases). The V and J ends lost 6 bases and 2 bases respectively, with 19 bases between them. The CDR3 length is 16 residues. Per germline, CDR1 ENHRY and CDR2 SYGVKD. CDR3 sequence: CAISASVMGQQETQYF. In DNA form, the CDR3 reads TGTGCCATCAGCGCGTCCGTAATGGGGCAGCAAGAGACCCAGTACTTC.

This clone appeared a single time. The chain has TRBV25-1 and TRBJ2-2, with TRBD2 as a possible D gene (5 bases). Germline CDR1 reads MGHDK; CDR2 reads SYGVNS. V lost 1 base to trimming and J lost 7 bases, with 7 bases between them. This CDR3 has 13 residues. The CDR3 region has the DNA TGTGCCAGCAGTGAATCGGGGATCGGGGAGCTGTTTTTT. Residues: CASSESGIGELFF.

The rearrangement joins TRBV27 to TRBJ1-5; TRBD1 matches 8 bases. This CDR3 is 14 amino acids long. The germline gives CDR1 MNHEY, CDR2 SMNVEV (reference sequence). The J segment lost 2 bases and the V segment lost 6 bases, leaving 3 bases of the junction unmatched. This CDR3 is CASRDRVGNQPQHF. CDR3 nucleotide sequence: TGTGCCAGCAGGGACAGGGTAGGCAATCAGCCCCAGCATTTT.

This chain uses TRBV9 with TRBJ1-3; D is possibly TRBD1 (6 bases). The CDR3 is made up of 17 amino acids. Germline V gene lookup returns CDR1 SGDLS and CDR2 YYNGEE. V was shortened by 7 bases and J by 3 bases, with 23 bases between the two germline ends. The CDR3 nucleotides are TGTGCCAGCGCCAAACAGGGTCTCCCGAGTCTTGGAAACACCATATATTTT. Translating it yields CASAKQGLPSLGNTIYF.

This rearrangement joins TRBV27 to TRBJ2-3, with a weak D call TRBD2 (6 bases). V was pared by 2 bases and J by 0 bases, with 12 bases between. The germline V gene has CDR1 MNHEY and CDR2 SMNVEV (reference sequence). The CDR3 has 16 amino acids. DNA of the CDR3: TGTGCCAGCAGTTTAAACAGCGGGTTTAGCACAGATACGCAGTATTTT. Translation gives CASSLNSGFSTDTQYF.

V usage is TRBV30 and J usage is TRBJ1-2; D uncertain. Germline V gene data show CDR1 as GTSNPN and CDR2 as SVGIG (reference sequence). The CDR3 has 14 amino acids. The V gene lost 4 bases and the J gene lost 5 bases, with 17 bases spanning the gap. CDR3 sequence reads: CAWTRGGSGYGYTF. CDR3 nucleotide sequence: TGTGCCTGGACGCGGGGTGGGAGTGGGTATGGCTACACCTTC.

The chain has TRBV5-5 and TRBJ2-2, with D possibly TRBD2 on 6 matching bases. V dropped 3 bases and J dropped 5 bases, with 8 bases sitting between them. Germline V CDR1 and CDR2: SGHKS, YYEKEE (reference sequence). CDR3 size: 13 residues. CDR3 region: CASSSGVTGELFF. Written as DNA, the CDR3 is TGTGCCAGCAGCTCGGGAGTTACCGGGGAGCTGTTTTTT.

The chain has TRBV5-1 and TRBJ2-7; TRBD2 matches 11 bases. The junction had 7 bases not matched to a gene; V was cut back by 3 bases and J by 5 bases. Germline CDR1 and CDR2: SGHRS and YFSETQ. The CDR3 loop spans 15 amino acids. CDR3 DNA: TGCGCCAGCAGCTCGATAGCGGGAGGGCAAGACGAGCAGTACTTC. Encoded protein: CASSSIAGGQDEQYF.

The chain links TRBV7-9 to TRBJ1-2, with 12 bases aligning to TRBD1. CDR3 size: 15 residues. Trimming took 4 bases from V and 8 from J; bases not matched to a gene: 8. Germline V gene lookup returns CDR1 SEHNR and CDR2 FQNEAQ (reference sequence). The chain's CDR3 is CASSSPGQGAEGYTF. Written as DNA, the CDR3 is TGTGCCAGCAGCTCTCCGGGACAGGGGGCGGAAGGCTACACCTTC.

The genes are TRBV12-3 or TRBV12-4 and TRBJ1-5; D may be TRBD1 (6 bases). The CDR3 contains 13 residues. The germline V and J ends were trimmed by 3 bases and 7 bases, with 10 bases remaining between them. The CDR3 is CASSFGGAQPQHF. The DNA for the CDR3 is TGTGCCAGCAGTTTCGGGGGGGCCCAGCCCCAGCATTTT.

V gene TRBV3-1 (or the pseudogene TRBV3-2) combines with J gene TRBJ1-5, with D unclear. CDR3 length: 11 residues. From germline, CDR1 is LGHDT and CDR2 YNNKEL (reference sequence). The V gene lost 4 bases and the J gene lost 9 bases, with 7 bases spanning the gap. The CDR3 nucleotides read TGTGCCAGCAGCCCTTCGGGGCCCCAGCATTTT. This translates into CASSPSGPQHF.

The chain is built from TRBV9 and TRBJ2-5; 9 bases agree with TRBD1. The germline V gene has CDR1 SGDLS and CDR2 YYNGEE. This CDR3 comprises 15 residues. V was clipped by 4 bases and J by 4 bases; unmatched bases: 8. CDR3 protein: CASSSRDREGETQYF. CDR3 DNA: TGTGCCAGCAGCAGCCGGGACAGGGAGGGAGAGACCCAGTACTTC.

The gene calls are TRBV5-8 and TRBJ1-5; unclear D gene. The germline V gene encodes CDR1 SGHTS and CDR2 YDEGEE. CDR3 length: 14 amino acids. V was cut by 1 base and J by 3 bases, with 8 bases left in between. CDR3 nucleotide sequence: TGTGCCAGCAGCTTGCTTAGGGTCAATCAGCCCCAGCATTTT. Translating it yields CASSLLRVNQPQHF.

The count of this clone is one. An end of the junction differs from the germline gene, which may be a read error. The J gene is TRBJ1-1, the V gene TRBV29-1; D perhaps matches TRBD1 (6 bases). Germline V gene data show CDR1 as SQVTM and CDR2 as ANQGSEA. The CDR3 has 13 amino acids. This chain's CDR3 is CSVEGGKNTEAFF. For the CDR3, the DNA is TGCAGCGTAGAAGGGGGGAAGAACACTGAAGCTTTCTTT.

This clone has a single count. The CDR3 region has the DNA TGTGCCAGCAGCGTACAGGGTCTTTCGGGTGAAAAACTGTTTTTT. It is translated as CASSVQGLSGEKLFF. The V and J genes are TRBV3-1 (or the pseudogene TRBV3-2) and TRBJ1-4, with D perhaps matching TRBD1 (6 bases). This CDR3 has 15 residues. Trimming pared 5 bases from V and 7 bases from J, leaving 17 bases between. CDR1 is LGHDT and CDR2 is YNNKEL in the germline V gene (reference sequence).

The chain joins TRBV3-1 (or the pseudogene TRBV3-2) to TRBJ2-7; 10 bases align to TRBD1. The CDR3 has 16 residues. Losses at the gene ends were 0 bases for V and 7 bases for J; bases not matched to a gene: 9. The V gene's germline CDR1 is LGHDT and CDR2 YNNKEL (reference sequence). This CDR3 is CASSQDMDRGAREQYF. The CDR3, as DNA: TGTGCCAGCAGCCAAGATATGGACAGGGGGGCCCGGGAGCAGTACTTC.

The CDR3 bases are TGTGCCACCGGGGTAGCGGGGGTTGACGAGCAGTACTTC. Translated: CATGVAGVDEQYF. V gene TRBV24-1 combines with J gene TRBJ2-7; 9 positions agree with TRBD2. This CDR3 is built from 13 residues. The trim removed 9 bases at V and 5 bases at J, leaving 7 bases unmatched. CDR1 KGHDR and CDR2 SFDVKD come from the germline V gene.

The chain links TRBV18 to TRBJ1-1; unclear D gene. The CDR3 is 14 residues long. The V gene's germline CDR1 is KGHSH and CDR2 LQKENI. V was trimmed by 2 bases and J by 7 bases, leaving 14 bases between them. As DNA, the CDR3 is TGTGCCAGCTCACCAGACACCCAAAGAGGTGAAGCTTTCTTT. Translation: CASSPDTQRGEAFF.

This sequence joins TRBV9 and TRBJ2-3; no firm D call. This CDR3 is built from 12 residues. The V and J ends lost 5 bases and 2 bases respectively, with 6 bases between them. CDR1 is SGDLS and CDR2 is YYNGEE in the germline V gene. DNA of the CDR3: TGTGCCAGCAGGAAAGACACAGATACGCAGTATTTT. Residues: CASRKDTDTQYF.

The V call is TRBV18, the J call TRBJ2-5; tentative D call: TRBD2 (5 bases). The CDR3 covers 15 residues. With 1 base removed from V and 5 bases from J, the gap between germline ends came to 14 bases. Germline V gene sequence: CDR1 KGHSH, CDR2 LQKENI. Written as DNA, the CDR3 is TGTGCCAGCTCACCACGAAGGATTCCGGGGGAGACCCAGTACTTC. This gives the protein CASSPRRIPGETQYF.

The CDR3 is CASSPRDRTGNTIYF. The CDR3 DNA follows: TGTGCCAGCAGCCCTAGGGACAGGACTGGAAACACCATATATTTT. The rearrangement joins TRBV5-5 to TRBJ1-3; 8 positions agree with TRBD1. V gave up 4 bases and J gave up 2 bases; unmatched junction bases: 5. The germline CDR1 and CDR2 sequences are SGHKS and YYEKEE (reference sequence). The CDR3 is 15 residues long.

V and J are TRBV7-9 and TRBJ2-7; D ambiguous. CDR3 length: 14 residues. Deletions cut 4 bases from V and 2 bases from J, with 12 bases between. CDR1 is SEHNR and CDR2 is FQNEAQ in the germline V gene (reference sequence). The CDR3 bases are TGTGCCAGCAGCTGGGCTGAAGGGACCTACGAGCAGTACTTC. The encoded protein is CASSWAEGTYEQYF.

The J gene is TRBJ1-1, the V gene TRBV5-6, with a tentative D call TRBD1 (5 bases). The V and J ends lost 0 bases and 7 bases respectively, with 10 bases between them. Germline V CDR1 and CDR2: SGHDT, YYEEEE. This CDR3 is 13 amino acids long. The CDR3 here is CASSLAGPVEAFF. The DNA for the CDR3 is TGTGCCAGCAGCTTGGCGGGGCCGGTTGAAGCTTTCTTT.

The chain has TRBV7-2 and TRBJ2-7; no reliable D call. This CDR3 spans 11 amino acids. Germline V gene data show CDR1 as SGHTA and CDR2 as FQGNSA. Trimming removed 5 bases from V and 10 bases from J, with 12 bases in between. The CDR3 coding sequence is TGTGCCAGCAGCATACAGACGGCACAGTACTTC. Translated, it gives CASSIQTAQYF.

CDR3 sequence reads: CASMFSGVSYGYTF. CDR3 nucleotide sequence: TGTGCCAGCATGTTTTCAGGGGTCAGCTATGGCTACACCTTC. The chain combines TRBV6-5 with TRBJ1-2, with D tentatively TRBD1 (6 bases). Germline CDR1 reads MNHEY; CDR2 reads SVGAGI. The CDR3 has 14 amino acids. V dropped 7 bases and J dropped 4 bases, with 16 bases sitting between them.

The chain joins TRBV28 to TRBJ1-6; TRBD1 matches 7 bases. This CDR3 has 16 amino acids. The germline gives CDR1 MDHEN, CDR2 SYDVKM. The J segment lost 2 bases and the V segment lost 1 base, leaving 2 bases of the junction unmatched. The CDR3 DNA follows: TGTGCCAGCAGTTTATTGACAGGGACCTATAATTCACCCCTCCACTTT. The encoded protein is CASSLLTGTYNSPLHF.